This T cell receptor (beta chain) is from a study of blood T cell repertoires in COVID-19 (dated by TCRdb to 2020 to 2022). For the wider study: Collaborator samples came from the United States, Italy and Spain and covered acute and convalescent phases of COVID-19. Subjects who had been exposed to COVID-19, were actively infected with it, or had recovered from it provided the deeply sampled blood TCRbeta repertoires that made up the dataset. The prospective study material was composed of cDNA or gDNA derived from T cells, B-cell-depleted T cells, or PBMCs. Samples came from the ongoing ImmuneRACE study (first 160 participants) plus 1,254 subjects from 6 global collaborators. Where available, HLA class I and class II types were taken from metadata supplied by the sample provider and were not determined by assay-based typing. The repertoires were released in a freely available public database meant as a resource for research on the immune response to SARS-CoV-2. A de-identified subject ID, COVID-19 status, age in years and sex were almost always included in the sample metadata.

Summary of the overall study and its limitations: Clinical and demographic metadata were provided uncurated, with the amount varying by source and participant.

In regard to this clone: The clone's antigen remains unknown. Base qualities are not recorded, but no much larger clone differs from it by a single base.

TCRbeta CDR3 regions were amplified from genomic DNA using the immunoSEQ Assay, a bias-controlled multiplex PCR. On the authors' methods: The number of nucleated cells in each sample was estimated from the amplification of reference gene primers within the assay. Sequence reads were collapsed and filtered to measure the absolute abundance of every unique TCRbeta CDR3 rearrangement. Productive Simpson clonality was computed per sample as the square root of Simpson's diversity index over productive rearrangements. TCRdb stores this immuneACCESS table with in-frame sequences only. Part of the clones is absent; in the studies checked, under half of the shortfall reflects unresolved V genes, and no reason is known for the rest. V and J calls and clone size are given by that table; D and trimming were obtained from the DNA. This sample holds 200,000 to 300,000 clones; nearly 85% were observed only once. Clones ranked in the top ten supply 8.6% of the sample.

The collaborating institutions used their own protocols to collect whole blood in K2EDTA tubes. For TCRbeta analysis, collaborators shipped samples in one of three forms: frozen whole blood, isolated PBMCs, or DNA extracted from either of those sample types. Reading from cysteine to phenylalanine, the CDR3 counts 15 amino acids. The sequence is cut down to CDR3 DNA, 45 bases in frame from base 1. The V end loses 5 bases and the J end loses 4 bases, and a stretch of 15 bases separates them. The germline V gene encodes CDR1 SGHVS and CDR2 FQNEAQ. Sequencing was carried out using peripheral blood. The chain joins TRBV7-8 to TRBJ1-3; matching of 6 bases hints at TRBD1 as the D gene. This sequence originates from a human donor in a cohort sampled during active COVID-19. The CDR3 is CASSPYRVGGNTIYF. The sequenced DNA: TGTGCCAGCAGCCCGTACAGGGTAGGGGGAAACACCATATATTTT. When the CDR3 is completed using the reference TRBV7-8 and TRBJ1-3 genes on either side, the full variable domain is GAGVSQSPRYKVAKRGQDVALRCDPISGHVSLFWYQQALGQGPEFLTYFQNEAQLDKSGLPSDRFFAERPEGSVSTLKIQRTQQEDSAVYLCASSPYRVGGNTIYFGEGSWLTVV.